This T cell receptor beta chain was recorded in a study of T cells after yellow fever vaccination. Overall study findings and caveats: On re-exposure, the response was weaker but peaked faster, at day 5 versus 15.

A single record per CDR3 protein comes from TCRdb applying MiXCR to the 5' RACE reads. The sample holds 100,000 to 150,000 distinct CDR3 sequences, around 7.4% seen once. At least ten counts were recorded for this clonotype. Antigen unknown. The sample was CD4+ T cells sorted from PBMCs, taken about 10 days after the first yellow fever vaccination. This sequence was found in a man between 18 and 35 years old who received the YFV17D yellow fever vaccine.

This CDR3 is CASSLRDRDRNSYNEQFF. The CDR3 DNA reads as TGTGCCAGCAGCTTGAGGGATCGCGACAGAAACTCCTACAATGAGCAGTTCTTC. This rearrangement joins TRBV5-5 to TRBJ2-1, with D perhaps TRBD1 (5 bases). This CDR3 has 18 amino acids. CDR1 SGHKS and CDR2 YYEKEE come from the germline V gene (reference sequence). Trimming shortened V by 1 base and J by 0 bases, and 17 bases separated the two germline ends.